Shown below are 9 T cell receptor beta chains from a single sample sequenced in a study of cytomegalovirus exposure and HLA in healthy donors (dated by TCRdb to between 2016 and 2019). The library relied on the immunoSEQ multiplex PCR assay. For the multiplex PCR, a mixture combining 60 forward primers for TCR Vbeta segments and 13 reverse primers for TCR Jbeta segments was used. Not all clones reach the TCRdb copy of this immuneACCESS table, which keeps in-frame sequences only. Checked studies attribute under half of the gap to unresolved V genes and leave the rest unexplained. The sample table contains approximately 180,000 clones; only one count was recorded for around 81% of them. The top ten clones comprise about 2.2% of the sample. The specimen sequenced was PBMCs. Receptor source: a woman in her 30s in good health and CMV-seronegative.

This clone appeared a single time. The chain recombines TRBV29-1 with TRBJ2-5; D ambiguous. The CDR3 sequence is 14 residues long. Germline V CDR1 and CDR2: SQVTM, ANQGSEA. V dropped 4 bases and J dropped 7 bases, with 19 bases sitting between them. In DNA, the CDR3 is TGCAGCGTTGTAACGCGTCGTGCAGGTTGGACCCAGTACTTC. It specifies CSVVTRRAGWTQYF.

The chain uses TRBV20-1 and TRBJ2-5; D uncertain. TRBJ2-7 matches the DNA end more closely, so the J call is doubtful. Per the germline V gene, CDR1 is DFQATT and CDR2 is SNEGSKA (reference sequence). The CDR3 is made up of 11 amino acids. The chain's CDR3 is CSASDTGEQYF. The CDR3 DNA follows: TGCAGTGCTAGTGACACTGGCGAGCAGTACTTC.

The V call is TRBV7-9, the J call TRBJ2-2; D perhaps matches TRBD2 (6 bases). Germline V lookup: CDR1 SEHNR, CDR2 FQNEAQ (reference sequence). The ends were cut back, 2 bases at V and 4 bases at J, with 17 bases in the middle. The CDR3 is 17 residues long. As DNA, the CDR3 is TGTGCCAGCAGCTTATCACGCAGTGGGGGGATCACCGGGGAGCTGTTTTTT. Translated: CASSLSRSGGITGELFF. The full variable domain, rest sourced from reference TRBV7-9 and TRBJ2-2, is DTGVSQNPRHKITKRGQNVTFRCDPISEHNRLYWYRQTLGQGPEFLTYFQNEAQLEKSRLLSDRFSAERPKGSFSTLEIQRTEQGDSAMYLCASSLSRSGGITGELFFGEGSRLTVL.

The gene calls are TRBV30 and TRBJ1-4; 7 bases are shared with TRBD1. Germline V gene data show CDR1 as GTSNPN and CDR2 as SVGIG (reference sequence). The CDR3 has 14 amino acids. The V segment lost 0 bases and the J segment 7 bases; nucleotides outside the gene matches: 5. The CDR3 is CAWSVTGAAEKLFF. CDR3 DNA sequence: TGTGCCTGGAGTGTTACAGGGGCCGCTGAAAAACTGTTTTTT.

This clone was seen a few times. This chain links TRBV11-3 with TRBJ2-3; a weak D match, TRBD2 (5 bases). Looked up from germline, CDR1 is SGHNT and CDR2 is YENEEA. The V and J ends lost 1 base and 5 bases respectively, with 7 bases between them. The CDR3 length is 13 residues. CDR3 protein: CASSLGEGDTQYF. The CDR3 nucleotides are TGTGCCAGCAGCTTAGGAGAGGGAGATACGCAGTATTTT.

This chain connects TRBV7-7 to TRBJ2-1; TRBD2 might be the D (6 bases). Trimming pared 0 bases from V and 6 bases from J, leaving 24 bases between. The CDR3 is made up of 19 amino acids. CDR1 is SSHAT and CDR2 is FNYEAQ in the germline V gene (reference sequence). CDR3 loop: CASSLAPTMTQGAGNEQFF. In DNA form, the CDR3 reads TGTGCCAGCAGCTTAGCTCCCACAATGACCCAGGGAGCGGGCAATGAGCAGTTCTTC.

The CDR3 DNA reads TGCGCCAGCAGTTTAAAAGATACGCAGTATTTT. Translating it yields CASSLKDTQYF. The chain links TRBV5-1 to TRBJ2-3; D is ambiguous. Trimming removed 5 bases at V and 5 bases at J, with 6 bases between. The CDR3 sequence is 11 residues long. Per the germline V gene, CDR1 is SGHRS and CDR2 is YFSETQ.

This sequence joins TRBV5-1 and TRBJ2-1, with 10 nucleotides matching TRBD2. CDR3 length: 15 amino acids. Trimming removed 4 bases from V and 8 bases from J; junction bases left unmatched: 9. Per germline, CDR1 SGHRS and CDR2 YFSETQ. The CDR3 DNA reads TGCGCCAGCAGCCCCACTAGCGGGACTGGGTATGAGCAGTTCTTC. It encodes CASSPTSGTGYEQFF.

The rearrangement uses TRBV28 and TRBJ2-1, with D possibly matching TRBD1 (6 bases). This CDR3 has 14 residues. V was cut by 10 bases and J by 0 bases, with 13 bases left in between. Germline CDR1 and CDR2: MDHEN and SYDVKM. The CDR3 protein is CATDRTDSYNEQFF. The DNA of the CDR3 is TGTGCCACCGACCGGACAGACTCCTACAATGAGCAGTTCTTC.